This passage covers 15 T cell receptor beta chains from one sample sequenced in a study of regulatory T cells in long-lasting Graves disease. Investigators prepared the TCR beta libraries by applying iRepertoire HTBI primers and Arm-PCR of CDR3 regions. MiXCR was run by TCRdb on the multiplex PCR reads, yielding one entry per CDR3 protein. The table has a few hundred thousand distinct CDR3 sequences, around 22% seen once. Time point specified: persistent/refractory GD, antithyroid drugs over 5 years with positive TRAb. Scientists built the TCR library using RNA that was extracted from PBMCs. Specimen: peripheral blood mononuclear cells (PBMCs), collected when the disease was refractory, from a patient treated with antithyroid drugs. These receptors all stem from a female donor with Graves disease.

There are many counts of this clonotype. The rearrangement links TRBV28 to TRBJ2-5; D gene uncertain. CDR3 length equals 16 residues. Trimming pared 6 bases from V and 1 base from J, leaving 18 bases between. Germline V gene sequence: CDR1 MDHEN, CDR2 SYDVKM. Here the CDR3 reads CASRSVHISSQETQYF. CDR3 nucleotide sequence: TGTGCCAGCAGATCCGTCCACATATCCTCCCAAGAGACCCAGTACTTC.

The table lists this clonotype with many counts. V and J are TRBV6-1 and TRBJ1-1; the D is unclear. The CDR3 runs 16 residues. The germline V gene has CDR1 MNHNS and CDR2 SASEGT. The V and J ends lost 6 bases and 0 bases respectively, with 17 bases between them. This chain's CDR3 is CASRPRESFMNTEAFF. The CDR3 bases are TGTGCCAGCAGGCCCAGAGAGAGTTTCATGAACACTGAAGCTTTCTTT.

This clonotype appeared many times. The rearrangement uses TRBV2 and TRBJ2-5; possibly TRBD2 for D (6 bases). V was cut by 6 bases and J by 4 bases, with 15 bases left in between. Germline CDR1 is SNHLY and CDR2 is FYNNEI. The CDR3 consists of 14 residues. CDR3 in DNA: TGTGCCAGCAGATACCGGGACTTTGGAGAGACCCAGTACTTC. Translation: CASRYRDFGETQYF.

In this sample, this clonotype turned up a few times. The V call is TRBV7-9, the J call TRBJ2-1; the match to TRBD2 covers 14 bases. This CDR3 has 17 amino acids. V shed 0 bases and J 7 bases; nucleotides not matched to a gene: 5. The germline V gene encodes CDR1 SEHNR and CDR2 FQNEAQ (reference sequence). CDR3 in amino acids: CASSLATGTSGSNEQFF. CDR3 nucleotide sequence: TGTGCCAGCAGCTTAGCCACCGGGACTAGCGGGAGTAATGAGCAGTTCTTC.

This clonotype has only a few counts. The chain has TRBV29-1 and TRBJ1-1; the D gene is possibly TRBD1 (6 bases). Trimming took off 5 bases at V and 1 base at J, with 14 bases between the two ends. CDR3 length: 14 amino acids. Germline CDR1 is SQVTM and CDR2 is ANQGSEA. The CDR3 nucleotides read TGCAGCGTTCTTGACAGGCATAAGAACACTGAAGCTTTCTTT. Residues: CSVLDRHKNTEAFF.

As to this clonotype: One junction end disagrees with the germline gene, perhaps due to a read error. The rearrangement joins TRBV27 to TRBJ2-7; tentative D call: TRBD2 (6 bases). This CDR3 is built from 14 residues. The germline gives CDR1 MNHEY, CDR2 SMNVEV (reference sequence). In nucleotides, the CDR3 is TGTGCCAGCAGCCGGGACTGGGGCTCCTGCGAGCAGTACTTC. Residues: CASSRDWGSCEQYF.

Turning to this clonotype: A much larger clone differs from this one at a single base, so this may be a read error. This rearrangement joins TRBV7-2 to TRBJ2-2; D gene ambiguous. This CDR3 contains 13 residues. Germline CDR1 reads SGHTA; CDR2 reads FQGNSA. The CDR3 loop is CAGSLVRSGELFF. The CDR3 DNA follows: TGTGCCGGCAGCTTAGTCAGGTCCGGGGAGCTGTTTTTT.

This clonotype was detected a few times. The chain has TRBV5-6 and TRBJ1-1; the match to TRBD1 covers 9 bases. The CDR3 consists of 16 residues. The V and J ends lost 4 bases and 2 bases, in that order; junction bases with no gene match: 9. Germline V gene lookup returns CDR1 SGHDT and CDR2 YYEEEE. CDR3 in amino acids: CASSPGQGSPNTEAFF. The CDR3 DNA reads TGTGCCAGCAGCCCCGGACAGGGGTCACCCAACACTGAAGCTTTCTTT.

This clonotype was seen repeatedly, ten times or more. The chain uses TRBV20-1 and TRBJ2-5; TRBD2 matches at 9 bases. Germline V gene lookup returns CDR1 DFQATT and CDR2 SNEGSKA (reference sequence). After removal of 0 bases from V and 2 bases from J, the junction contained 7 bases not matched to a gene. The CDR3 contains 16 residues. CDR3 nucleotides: TGCAGTGCTAGAGAGTTGCTAGCGGGACAGCAAGAGACCCAGTACTTC. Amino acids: CSARELLAGQQETQYF.

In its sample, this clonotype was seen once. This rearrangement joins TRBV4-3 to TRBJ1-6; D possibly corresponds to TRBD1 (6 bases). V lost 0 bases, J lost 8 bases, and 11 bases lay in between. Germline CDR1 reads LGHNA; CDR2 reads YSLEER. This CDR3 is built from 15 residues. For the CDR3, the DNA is TGCGCCAGCAGCCAAGATACAGGGCGAGATTCACCCCTCCACTTT. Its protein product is CASSQDTGRDSPLHF.

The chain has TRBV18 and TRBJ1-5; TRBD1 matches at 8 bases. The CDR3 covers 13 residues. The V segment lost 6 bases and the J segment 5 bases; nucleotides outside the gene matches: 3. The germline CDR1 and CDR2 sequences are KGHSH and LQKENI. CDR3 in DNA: TGTGCCAGCTCTCAGACAGGGGATCAGCCCCAGCATTTT. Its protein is CASSQTGDQPQHF.

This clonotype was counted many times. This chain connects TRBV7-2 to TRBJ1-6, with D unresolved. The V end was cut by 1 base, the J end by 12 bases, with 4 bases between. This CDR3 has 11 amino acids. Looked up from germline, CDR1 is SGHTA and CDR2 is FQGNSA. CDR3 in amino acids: CASSLGGPLHF. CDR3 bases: TGTGCCAGCAGCTTAGGGGGACCCCTCCACTTT.

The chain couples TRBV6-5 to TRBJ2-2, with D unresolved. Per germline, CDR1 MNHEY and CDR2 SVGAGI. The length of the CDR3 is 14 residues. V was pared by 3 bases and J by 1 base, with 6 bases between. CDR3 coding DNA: TGTGCCAGCAGTTATAATAGGAACACCGGGGAGCTGTTTTTT. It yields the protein CASSYNRNTGELFF.

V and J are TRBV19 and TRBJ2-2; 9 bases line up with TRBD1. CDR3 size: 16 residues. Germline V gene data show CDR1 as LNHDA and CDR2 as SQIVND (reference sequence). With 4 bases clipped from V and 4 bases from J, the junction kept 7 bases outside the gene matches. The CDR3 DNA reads TGTGCCAGTAGTACCCGGGACAGGGTCCGCACCGGGGAGCTGTTTTTT. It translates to CASSTRDRVRTGELFF.

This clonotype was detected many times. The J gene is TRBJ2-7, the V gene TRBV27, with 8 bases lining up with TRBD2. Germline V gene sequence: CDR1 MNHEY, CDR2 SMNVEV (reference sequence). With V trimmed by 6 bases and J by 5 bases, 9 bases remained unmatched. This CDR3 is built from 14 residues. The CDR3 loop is CASSPTTSVDEQYF. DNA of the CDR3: TGTGCCAGCAGCCCTACGACTAGCGTGGACGAGCAGTACTTC.